This entry features one TCR beta chain sequence. The antigen is not known. At one end, the junction sequence differs from germline, possibly due to a read error. The CDR3 end is not reached by the read, which stops 3 residues before it; the germline J gene fills it in. Other DNA sequences in this sample translate to the same CDR3. This entry is derived from a study of T cells in women clearing cervical HPV infection. TCR beta CDR3 amplified by multiplex PCR from approximately 1,300 ng genomic DNA. Data came from immunoSEQ multiplex PCR; TCRdb stores just in-frame clones and leaves some out. The sample data list about 35,000 clones. Study-wide points: Effector/memory and HPV-specific T cells were not isolated, and association timing is unknown.

Germline V gene data show CDR1 as SEHNR and CDR2 as FQNEAQ (reference sequence). The CDR3 loop spans 15 amino acids. The TCR sequence derives from a woman between 18 and 69 years old with a cervical HPV16 infection that either progressed to CIN3+ or cleared (not recorded which). Sequencing used blood buffy coat. This chain connects TRBV7-9 to TRBJ1-3, with D perhaps TRBD1 (5 bases). Incomplete CDR3 DNA: TGTGCCAGCAGTCGGGCCCCGAAGGGGAGAAACACA. Amino acid sequence: CASSRAPKGRNT. The full CDR3 sequence reads CASSRAPKGRNTIYF.